The entry below describes one T cell receptor beta chain. The sample holds many counts of this clonotype. Its antigen has not been determined. No base qualities exist here, and no much larger clone lies one base off it. These data are taken from a study of low-dose radiotherapy and immunotherapy resistance in tumors (dated by TCRdb to 2021 to 2024). Regarding the study in general: Cohort 1 received 0.5 Gy per fraction every 2 weeks, with a prescribed total PTV dose of 6.5 Gy. The translational analysis covered eight patients: three from the first dose cohort and the first five from the second dose cohort. Nivolumab was administered intravenously as a 240 mg flat dose every two weeks, and ipilimumab was administered intravenously at 1 mg/kg every six weeks. Starting on cycle 1 day 1, patients took 300 mg of aspirin by mouth once daily for four cycles. Deep sequencing of TCRalpha and TCRbeta libraries was performed on an Illumina MiniSeq instrument. Trial participants were not randomized into treatment groups. Intravenous cyclophosphamide at 200 mg/m2 was administered every two weeks, one day ahead of each radiation and immunotherapy administration. First-strand cDNA was synthesized using Superscript III and a set of TRAV- and TRBV-specific primers, so that both TCRalpha and TCRbeta chains were covered. For Cohort 2, the dose was 1 Gy per fraction given every two weeks, adding up to 13 Gy in total across 26 weeks.

The time point label of this sample denotes: before trial treatment. The donors took part in RACIN, a single-arm, phase I, dose-escalation trial that combined nivolumab, ipilimumab, aspirin, low-dose cyclophosphamide and low-dose radiotherapy. Patients with advanced, TIL-negative solid tumors were considered eligible. The germline V end is reduced by 4 bases and the J end by 5 bases; junction bases left unmatched: 9. Taken from cysteine to phenylalanine, the CDR3 has 16 residues. The sequence is cut down to CDR3 DNA, 48 bases in frame from base 1. CDR1 and CDR2 are drawn from the germline V gene: SGHRS, YFSETQ. Instrument on record: Illumina MiniSeq. TCRs were amplified with Phusion for roughly 19 PCR cycles, with a constant-region primer paired with the adapter attached to the V primers. Amplification of the isolated mRNA was done with the MessageAmp II aRNA Amplification Kit, which involved a roughly 16-hour in vitro transcription at 37 degrees C. The Dynabeads mRNA DIRECT Purification Kit was used to isolate the mRNA for TCR sequencing. Indexed Illumina adapters were added in a second roughly 25-cycle Phusion PCR, and the resulting products were purified with AMPure XP beads. In the authors' own workflow: Custom Perl scripts pooled TCR sequences encoding the same protein, removed out-of-frame sequences and computed each clonotype's abundance. The analysis excluded TCR sequences that were supported by just one read. Shannon entropy, Gini index, clonality, richness, and the frequency of TCRs shared between repertoires were included as repertoire metrics. TCRdb passed the public sequencing reads through fastp at Q25 and MiXCR, retaining productive beta sequences. Every entry covers one CDR3 protein and lists the most common genes and DNA from its rows. The V and J calls come from TCRdb's annotation, not from the publication. The sample yields about 46,000 distinct CDR3 sequences; about 11% were counted once. The ten top clones hold approximately 6.2% of the sample.

The V and J segments used are TRBV5-1 and TRBJ2-5; TRBD1 fits 12 bases in the junction. This receptor was taken from a female donor with ovarian cancer. The source was PBMCs, collected before treatment. CDR3 reads: CASSPGWGQGAETQYF. The DNA sequence follows: TGCGCCAGCAGCCCTGGGTGGGGACAGGGGGCTGAGACCCAGTACTTC.